The rows below give T cell receptor beta chains drawn from one sample of a study of blood T cells in healthy people across ages. TCRdb independently ran MiXCR on the 5' RACE reads; one entry per CDR3 protein. The table has more than 1.4 million distinct CDR3 sequences, about 40% seen once. Source material: blood. These receptors all stem from a woman between 18 and 29 years old in good health. Each CDR3 is given with its conserved first and last residue. Fields, in order: J gene, D gene, clone size, V gene, CDR3 DNA, CDR3 protein. The D gene is left open where the match is weak. Clone size is given for some rows only: seen once, a few or many times, or a class if the clone is expanded.

>TRBJ2-3|NA|NA|TRBV24-1
TGTGCCACCAGTGACCAAGTCACAGATACGCAGTATTTT
CATSDQVTDTQYF
>TRBJ2-1|TRBD2|NA|TRBV5-1
TGCGCCAGCAGCCACAGCCCTAGCGGGAGTCTGTCCAATGAGCAGTTCTTC
CASSHSPSGSLSNEQFF
>TRBJ1-1|NA|few|TRBV7-9
TGCGCCAGCAGCTTGTTGGTGAACACTGAAGCTTTCTTT
CASSLLVNTEAFF
>TRBJ2-7|TRBD2|few|TRBV12-3/TRBV12-4
TGTGCCAGCAGCCGACAGGGGGCATCACTAGCGGGAGGGAAGTACGAGCAGTACTTC
CASSRQGASLAGGKYEQYF
>TRBJ2-7|TRBD1|NA|TRBV28
TGTGCCAGCAGAGTGCCGGGACAGGGCAAAAATGAGCAGTACTTC
CASRVPGQGKNEQYF
>TRBJ1-2|NA|many|TRBV4-1
TGCGCCAGCAGCCAAGCGGGAAGCCTCTATGGCTACACCTTC
CASSQAGSLYGYTF
>TRBJ2-3|NA|NA|TRBV5-1
TGCGCCAGCATCCCCCGGCCGGGGGCTGGGGCGGATACGCAGTATTTT
CASIPRPGAGADTQYF
>TRBJ2-1|NA|NA|TRBV27
TGTGCCAGCGCGAGCTCGGGAGCCAATGAGCAGTTCTTC
CASASSGANEQFF
>TRBJ2-7|NA|NA|TRBV4-1
TGCGCCAGCAGCCAGAGCTCCTCCAATGAGCAGTACTTC
CASSQSSSNEQYF
>TRBJ1-1|NA|NA|TRBV7-9
TGTGCCTGCAGCTTAAAGCGGGAGACTGAAGCTTTCTTT
CACSLKRETEAFF
>TRBJ2-1|NA|few|TRBV2
TGTGCCAGCAGGGAGCAGGATTATGAGCAGTTCTTC
CASREQDYEQFF
>TRBJ2-7|TRBD2|NA|TRBV5-8
TGTGCCAGCAGCTCTAGAGCGGGAGGGTTCTCCTACGAGCAGTACTTC
CASSSRAGGFSYEQYF
>TRBJ2-3|NA|NA|TRBV20-1
TGCAGTGCTAAGGACAGTCCAGATACGCAGTATTTT
CSAKDSPDTQYF
>TRBJ2-7|NA|NA|TRBV6-5
TGTGCCAGCACTGCATACCCCTCCTACGAGCAGTACTTC
CASTAYPSYEQYF
>TRBJ2-1|TRBD2|NA|TRBV20-1
TGCAGTGCTAGAGGACCTCAGACTAGCGGGGGGCTTACTTTTGTATACAATGAGCAGTTCTTC
CSARGPQTSGGLTFVYNEQFF
>TRBJ2-1|TRBD2|few|TRBV5-6
TGTGCCAGCAGCTTGTACGCGGGAGGGGGGTACAATGAGCAGTTCTTC
CASSLYAGGGYNEQFF
>TRBJ2-6|NA|NA|TRBV7-8
TGTGCCAGCAGCTTAGCCGGCATTTCAGGGGCCAACGTCCTGACTTTC
CASSLAGISGANVLTF
>TRBJ2-7|TRBD2|once|TRBV20-1
TGCAGTGCTAGAGTTGGCGGGGGGGCCTACGAGCAGTACTTC
CSARVGGGAYEQYF
>TRBJ2-7|NA|NA|TRBV27
TGTACCAGCAGTGTAGAGGGGGGCTACGAGCAGTACTTC
CTSSVEGGYEQYF
>TRBJ2-3|NA|NA|TRBV3-1
TGTGCCAGCAGCCCCTCGGGGCTACTTAGCACAGATACGCAGTATTTT
CASSPSGLLSTDTQYF
>TRBJ1-2|NA|few|TRBV20-1
TGCAGTGCTACTACAGGGCACTATGGCTACACCTTC
CSATTGHYGYTF
>TRBJ1-6|NA|once|TRBV9
TGTGCCAGCAGCGTAAACGAAGCACCCCTCCACTTT
CASSVNEAPLHF
>TRBJ1-5|NA|once|TRBV30
TGTGCCTGGAGTGTTTGGGACACCGATCAGCCCCAGCATTTT
CAWSVWDTDQPQHF
>TRBJ1-2|NA|few|TRBV5-1
TGCGCCAGCAGCCCGGGACACTTGGGCGATTATGGCTACACCTTC
CASSPGHLGDYGYTF
>TRBJ1-1|NA|NA|TRBV11-2
TGTGCCAGCAGCGAACTGGGGGAAAGCACTGAAGCTTTCTTT
CASSELGESTEAFF
>TRBJ2-7|NA|NA|TRBV6-6
TGTGCCAGCAGCCCCCGGGGGACCCCCGAGCAGTACTTC
CASSPRGTPEQYF
>TRBJ1-4|NA|few|TRBV7-2
TGTGCCAGCAGCTTACGGGGTGGCAGCGAAAAACTGTTTTTT
CASSLRGGSEKLFF
>TRBJ2-4|NA|NA|TRBV12-3/TRBV12-4
TGTGCCACCGCGGCCAAAAACATTCAGTACTTC
CATAAKNIQYF
>TRBJ2-3|NA|NA|TRBV28
TGTGCCAGCAGTTTACCAGGAGCCACCCTCACAGATACGCAGTATTTT
CASSLPGATLTDTQYF
>TRBJ1-1|TRBD1|NA|TRBV6-4
TGTGCCAGCAGTGACCCTCAATACCGGGACAGACATACGAACACTGAAGCTTTCTTT
CASSDPQYRDRHTNTEAFF
>TRBJ2-7|TRBD1|few|TRBV5-1
TGCGCCAGCAGCTTGGCCGTTTTGACAGGGTACGAGCAGTACTTC
CASSLAVLTGYEQYF
>TRBJ2-7|TRBD1|few|TRBV5-1
TGCGCCAGCAGTTTGCCGGGACAGGGGATCCACGAGCAGTACTTC
CASSLPGQGIHEQYF
>TRBJ1-1|TRBD1|NA|TRBV20-1
TGCAGTGCAAAACGACAGGGAAACACTGAAGCTTTCTTT
CSAKRQGNTEAFF
>TRBJ2-5|NA|once|TRBV5-1
TGCGCCAGCAGGACCGGGACTGACGTGGGCGAGACCCAGTACTTC
CASRTGTDVGETQYF
>TRBJ2-3|NA|NA|TRBV7-2
TGTGCCAGCACCCCGGGAAGAAACACAGATACGCAGTATTTT
CASTPGRNTDTQYF
>TRBJ1-4|NA|NA|TRBV10-3
TGTGCCATTACAGACCCCCGAGAGGAAAAACTGTTTTTT
CAITDPREEKLFF
>TRBJ1-2|NA|few|TRBV29-1
TGCAGCGTTGATCCTACTAACTATGGCTACACCTTC
CSVDPTNYGYTF
>TRBJ2-5|NA|NA|TRBV7-9
TGTGCCAGCGCGCTCGGGACCCCACTACGAGAGACCCAGTACTTC
CASALGTPLRETQYF
>TRBJ2-5|TRBD2|few|TRBV29-1
TGCAGCGTTGAATCGGTTTCCCGGACTAGCGGGGAAGAGACCCAGTACTTC
CSVESVSRTSGEETQYF
>TRBJ2-5|NA|few|TRBV7-2
TGTGCCAGCAGCCCCGATTTGACTCAAGAGACCCAGTACTTC
CASSPDLTQETQYF
>TRBJ2-3|NA|NA|TRBV11-3
TGTGCCAGCAGCTTGATGGGGGGAACCTACGATACGCAGTATTTT
CASSLMGGTYDTQYF